The 14 T cell receptor beta chains below were found in one sample sequenced in a study of blood T cell repertoires in COVID-19. Sequencing was performed with immunoSEQ multiplex PCR; in TCRdb, only in-frame clones are kept and a portion is missing. Of approximately 230,000 clones listed, 80% to 90% are singletons. Material: PBMCs or T cells enriched from blood (not recorded which). The source is a woman aged 50 to 60 with acute COVID-19.

This chain connects TRBV7-3 to TRBJ2-2, with a possible D match to TRBD2 (6 bases). The V end was cut by 5 bases, the J end by 4 bases, with 11 bases between. The V gene's germline CDR1 is SGHTA and CDR2 FQGTGA. This CDR3 has 14 amino acids. Here the CDR3 reads CASSDGSGTGELFF. DNA of the CDR3: TGTGCCAGCAGCGACGGGAGTGGCACCGGGGAGCTGTTTTTT.

The chain combines TRBV10-3 with TRBJ2-7; 8 bases line up with TRBD2. The CDR3 is 14 amino acids. Germline V gives CDR1 ENHRY, CDR2 SYGVKD. V shed 6 bases, J shed 2 bases, and the junction held 6 bases outside the gene matches. CDR3 in DNA: TGTGCCATCAGCGCCGGGACTAGGGCCTACGAGCAGTACTTC. It codes for CAISAGTRAYEQYF.

The chain carries TRBV4-1 and TRBJ1-5; no firm D call. Germline V gene sequence: CDR1 MGHRA, CDR2 YSYEKL. The CDR3 is made up of 15 amino acids. Trimming removed 0 bases at V and 6 bases at J, with 12 bases between. The CDR3 loop is CASSQDAGYSQPQHF. CDR3 sequence (DNA): TGCGCCAGCAGCCAAGATGCGGGATACAGTCAGCCCCAGCATTTT.

The genes are TRBV13 and TRBJ2-7; maybe TRBD1 (7 bases). CDR1 and CDR2 (germline): PRHDT, FYEKMQ (reference sequence). This CDR3 is 14 amino acids long. Trimming took off 7 bases at V and 2 bases at J, with 15 bases between the two ends. This CDR3 is CASTRGEPPYEQYF. CDR3 nucleotides: TGTGCCAGCACCAGGGGGGAACCTCCCTACGAGCAGTACTTC.

This chain joins TRBV28 and TRBJ1-1, with D unresolved. This CDR3 comprises 13 residues. Germline loops: CDR1 MDHEN, CDR2 SYDVKM. V gave up 7 bases and J gave up 0 bases, with 9 bases separating them. CDR3: CASIHPLNTEAFF. The CDR3 DNA follows: TGTGCCAGCATACATCCCCTGAACACTGAAGCTTTCTTT.

This clone was seen a handful of times. V gene TRBV4-1 combines with J gene TRBJ1-1, with 7 bases that match TRBD1. Trimming took 4 bases from V and 3 from J; bases not matched to a gene: 11. Germline CDR1 is MGHRA and CDR2 is YSYEKL. This CDR3 is 16 amino acids long. CDR3 nucleotide sequence: TGCGCCAGCAGCCCAATCGGGCGGGACAGAGACACTGAAGCTTTCTTT. It translates to CASSPIGRDRDTEAFF.

The rearrangement joins TRBV6-5 to TRBJ2-2; 7 bases align to TRBD1. The J segment lost 6 bases and the V segment lost 11 bases, leaving 9 bases of the junction unmatched. The CDR3 runs 13 residues. Germline V gene sequence: CDR1 MNHEY, CDR2 SVGAGI. The CDR3 spells CAVQGVLPGELFF. The CDR3 coding sequence is TGTGCCGTCCAGGGGGTGTTACCCGGGGAGCTGTTTTTT.

This chain joins TRBV5-6 and TRBJ2-2; D not resolved. V was cut by 0 bases and J by 2 bases, with 2 bases left in between. There are 13 residues in the CDR3. Germline CDR1 SGHDT, CDR2 YYEEEE. The CDR3 spells CASSLANTGELFF. CDR3 in DNA: TGTGCCAGCAGCTTGGCTAACACCGGGGAGCTGTTTTTT.

The rearrangement links TRBV30 to TRBJ1-6; 8 bases match TRBD1. CDR1 and CDR2 (germline): GTSNPN, SVGIG (reference sequence). V dropped 3 bases and J dropped 6; count of bases not matched to a gene: 7. The CDR3 totals 15 residues. Here the CDR3 DNA reads TGTGCCTGGAGGCTCGGACAGGGCTTTAATTCACCCCTCCACTTT. This sequence encodes CAWRLGQGFNSPLHF.

V usage is TRBV2 and J usage is TRBJ2-5; 7 bases map to TRBD1. Germline trimming cut 6 bases from V and 7 bases from J; bases unmatched to any gene: 14. The CDR3 length is 15 residues. In germline, CDR1 is SNHLY, CDR2 FYNNEI. The CDR3 sequence: CASRIPRQGDRTQYF. The CDR3 coding sequence is TGTGCCAGCAGGATTCCGAGACAGGGTGATCGGACCCAGTACTTC.

V gene TRBV5-1 combines with J gene TRBJ2-1, with 9 bases identical to TRBD1. CDR1 is SGHRS and CDR2 is YFSETQ in the germline V gene. V gave up 4 bases and J gave up 6 bases; unmatched junction bases: 8. CDR3 length equals 15 residues. This chain's CDR3 is CASSPGQGGVNEQFF. The CDR3 DNA follows: TGCGCCAGCAGCCCGGGACAGGGTGGTGTCAATGAGCAGTTCTTC.

The chain recombines TRBV27 with TRBJ2-7; D is possibly TRBD2 (5 bases). The CDR3 totals 16 residues. Germline V gene lookup returns CDR1 MNHEY and CDR2 SMNVEV (reference sequence). The V and J ends lost 3 bases and 0 bases respectively, with 15 bases between them. CDR3 nucleotides: TGTGCCAGCAGTTTTAGTCTCAGCGGACCCTCCTACGAGCAGTACTTC. Amino acid sequence: CASSFSLSGPSYEQYF.

The V gene is TRBV6-6, the J gene TRBJ2-1, with 11 bases matching TRBD2. Trimming took 0 bases from V and 7 from J; bases not matched to a gene: 2. This CDR3 spans 15 amino acids. Germline V gene sequence: CDR1 MNHNY, CDR2 SVGAGI (reference sequence). Here the CDR3 reads CASSYSRLAGNEQFF. DNA of the CDR3: TGTGCCAGCAGTTACTCGAGACTAGCGGGAAATGAGCAGTTCTTC.

This clone appeared a few times. This chain links TRBV28 with TRBJ2-3; TRBD2 aligns across 8 bases. Trimming removed 7 bases from V and 7 bases from J; junction bases left unmatched: 7. Germline lookup yields CDR1 MDHEN and CDR2 SYDVKM. The CDR3 runs 13 residues. DNA for the CDR3: TGTGCCAGCACCCCCGGGGGGGGGAATACGCAGTATTTT. Its translation: CASTPGGGNTQYF.